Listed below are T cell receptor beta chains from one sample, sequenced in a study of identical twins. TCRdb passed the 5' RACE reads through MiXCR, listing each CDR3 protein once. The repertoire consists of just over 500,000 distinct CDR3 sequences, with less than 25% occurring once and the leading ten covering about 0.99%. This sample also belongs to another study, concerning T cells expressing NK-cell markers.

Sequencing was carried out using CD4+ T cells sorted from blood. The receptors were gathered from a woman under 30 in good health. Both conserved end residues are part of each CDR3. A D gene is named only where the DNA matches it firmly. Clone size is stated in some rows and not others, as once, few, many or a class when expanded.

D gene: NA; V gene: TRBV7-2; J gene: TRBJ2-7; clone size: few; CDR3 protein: CASSLDPSVYEQYF; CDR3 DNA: TGTGCCAGCAGCTTAGACCCTAGCGTCTACGAGCAGTACTTC
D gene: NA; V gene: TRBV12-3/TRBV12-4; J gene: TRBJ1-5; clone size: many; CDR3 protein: CASRPGQSGQPQHF; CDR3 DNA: TGTGCCAGCAGACCCGGACAGTCAGGCCAGCCCCAGCATTTT
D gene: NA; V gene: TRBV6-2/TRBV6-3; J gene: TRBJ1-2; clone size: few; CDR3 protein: CASSYEDYGYTF; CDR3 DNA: TGTGCCAGCAGTTACGAGGATTATGGCTACACCTTC
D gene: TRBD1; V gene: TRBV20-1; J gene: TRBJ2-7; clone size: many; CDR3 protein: CSAVRDRAYEQYF; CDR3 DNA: TGCAGTGCTGTCCGGGACAGAGCCTACGAGCAGTACTTC
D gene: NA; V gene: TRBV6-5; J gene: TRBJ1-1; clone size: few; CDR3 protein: CASSYSKVKRGPAFF; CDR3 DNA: TGTGCCAGCAGTTACTCTAAAGTGAAGCGGGGGCCAGCTTTCTTT
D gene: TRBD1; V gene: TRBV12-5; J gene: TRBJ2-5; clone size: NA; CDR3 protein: CASVKDRAQETQYF; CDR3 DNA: TGTGCTAGTGTTAAGGACAGGGCCCAAGAGACCCAGTACTTC
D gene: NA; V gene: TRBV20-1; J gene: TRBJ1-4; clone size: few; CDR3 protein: CSAVRANEKLFF; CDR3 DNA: TGCAGTGCCGTCAGGGCGAATGAAAAACTGTTTTTT
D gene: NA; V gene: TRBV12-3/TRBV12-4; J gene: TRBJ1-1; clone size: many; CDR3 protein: CASSLQFLNTEAFF; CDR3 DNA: TGTGCCAGCAGTTTACAGTTCCTTAACACTGAAGCTTTCTTT
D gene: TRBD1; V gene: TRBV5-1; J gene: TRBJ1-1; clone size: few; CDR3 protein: CASSLSQGWENTEAFF; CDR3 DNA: TGCGCCAGCAGCTTATCACAGGGGTGGGAGAACACTGAAGCTTTCTTT
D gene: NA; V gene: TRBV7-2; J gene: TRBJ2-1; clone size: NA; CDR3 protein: CASSFLHLYNEQFF; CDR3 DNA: TGTGCCAGCAGCTTCCTTCACCTCTACAATGAGCAGTTCTTC
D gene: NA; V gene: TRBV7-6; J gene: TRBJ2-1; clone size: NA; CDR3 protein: CASSPMTVGGEQFF; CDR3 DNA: TGTGCCAGCAGCCCGATGACTGTGGGGGGTGAGCAGTTCTTC
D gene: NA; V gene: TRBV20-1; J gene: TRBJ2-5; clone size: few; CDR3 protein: CSTSTSETQYF; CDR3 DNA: TGCAGCACCAGCACGAGCGAGACCCAGTACTTC
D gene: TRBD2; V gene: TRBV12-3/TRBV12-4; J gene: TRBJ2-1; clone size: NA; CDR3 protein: CASRLAGAYNEQFF; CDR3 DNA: TGTGCCAGTCGCCTAGCGGGGGCCTACAATGAGCAGTTCTTC
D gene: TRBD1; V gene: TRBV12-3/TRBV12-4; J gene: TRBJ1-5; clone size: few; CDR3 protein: CASSLGTGDNQPQHF; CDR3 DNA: TGTGCCAGCAGTTTAGGGACAGGGGACAATCAGCCCCAGCATTTT
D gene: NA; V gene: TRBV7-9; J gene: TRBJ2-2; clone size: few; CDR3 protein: CASSPILREITGELFF; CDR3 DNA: TGTGCCAGCAGCCCTATTCTCCGAGAGATAACCGGGGAGCTGTTTTTT
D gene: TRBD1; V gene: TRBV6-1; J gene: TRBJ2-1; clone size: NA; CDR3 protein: CASRKGGRWHEQFF; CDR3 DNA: TGTGCCAGCAGAAAAGGGGGCCGGTGGCATGAGCAGTTCTTC
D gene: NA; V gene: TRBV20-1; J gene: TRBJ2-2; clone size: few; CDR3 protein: CSARGSLQMNTGELFF; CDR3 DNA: TGCAGTGCTAGAGGGTCGCTGCAGATGAACACCGGGGAGCTGTTTTTT
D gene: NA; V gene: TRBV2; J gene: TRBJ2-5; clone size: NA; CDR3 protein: CASSRSTGKETQYF; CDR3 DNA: TGTGCCAGCAGTCGAAGTACAGGGAAAGAGACCCAGTACTTC
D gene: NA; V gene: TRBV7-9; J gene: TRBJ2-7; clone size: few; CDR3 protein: CASSPTGFGEQYF; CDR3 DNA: TGTGCCAGCAGCCCAACAGGTTTCGGCGAGCAGTACTTC
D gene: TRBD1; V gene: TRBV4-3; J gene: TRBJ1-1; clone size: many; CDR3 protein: CASSQLGQTMNTEAFF; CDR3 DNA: TGCGCCAGCAGCCAGTTGGGACAGACAATGAACACTGAAGCTTTCTTT
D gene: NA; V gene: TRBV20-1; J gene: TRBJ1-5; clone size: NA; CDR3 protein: CSAGSGHNNQPQHF; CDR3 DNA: TGCAGTGCTGGCTCGGGACACAACAATCAGCCCCAGCATTTT
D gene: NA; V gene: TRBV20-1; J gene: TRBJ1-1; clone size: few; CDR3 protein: CSARGRGPNTEAFF; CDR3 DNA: TGCAGTGCTAGGGGCCGTGGTCCGAACACTGAAGCTTTCTTT
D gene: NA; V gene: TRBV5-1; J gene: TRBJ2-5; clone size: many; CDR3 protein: CASSSTITQETQYF; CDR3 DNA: TGCGCCAGCAGCTCCACCATAACACAAGAGACCCAGTACTTC
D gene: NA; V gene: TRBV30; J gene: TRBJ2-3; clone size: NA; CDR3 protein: CAWSVGRRPKQYF; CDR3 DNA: TGTGCCTGGAGTGTAGGCCGACGGCCTAAGCAGTATTTT
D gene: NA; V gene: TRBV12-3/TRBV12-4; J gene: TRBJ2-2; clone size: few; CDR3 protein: CASSLKLDSTGELFF; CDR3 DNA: TGTGCCAGCAGTTTAAAACTAGATAGCACCGGGGAGCTGTTTTTT
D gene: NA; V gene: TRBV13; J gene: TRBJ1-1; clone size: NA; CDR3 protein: CASSLSGRREAFF; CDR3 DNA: TGTGCCAGCAGCTTATCTGGTCGTAGGGAAGCTTTCTTT
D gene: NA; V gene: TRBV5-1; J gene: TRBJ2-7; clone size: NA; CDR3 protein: CASSFDPSYEQYF; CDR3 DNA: TGCGCCAGCAGCTTTGACCCCTCCTACGAGCAGTACTTC
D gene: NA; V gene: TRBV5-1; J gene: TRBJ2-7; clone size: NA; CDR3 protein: CASRHTQGSDYEQYF; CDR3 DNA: TGCGCCAGCCGACACACCCAGGGTAGTGACTACGAGCAGTACTTC
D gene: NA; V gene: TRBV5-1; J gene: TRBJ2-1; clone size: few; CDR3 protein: CASSLVAAPLVYNEQFF; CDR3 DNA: TGCGCCAGCAGCTTGGTTGCAGCCCCTTTAGTTTACAATGAGCAGTTCTTC
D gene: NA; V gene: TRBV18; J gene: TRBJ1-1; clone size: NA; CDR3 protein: CASSPRTDRNTEAFF; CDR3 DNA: TGTGCCAGCTCACCAAGGACAGACCGGAACACTGAAGCTTTCTTT
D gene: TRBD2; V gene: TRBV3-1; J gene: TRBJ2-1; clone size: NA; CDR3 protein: CASSQTAGVTTRNEQFF; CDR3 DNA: TGTGCCAGCAGCCAAACAGCGGGGGTTACCACTCGTAATGAGCAGTTCTTC
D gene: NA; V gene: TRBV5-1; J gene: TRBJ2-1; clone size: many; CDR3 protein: CASSSIPGEEQFF; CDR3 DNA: TGCGCCAGCAGCTCCATCCCAGGTGAGGAGCAGTTCTTC
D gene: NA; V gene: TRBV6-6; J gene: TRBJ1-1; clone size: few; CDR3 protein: CASSYTGTVTEAFF; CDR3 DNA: TGTGCCAGCAGTTACACAGGGACGGTCACTGAAGCTTTCTTT
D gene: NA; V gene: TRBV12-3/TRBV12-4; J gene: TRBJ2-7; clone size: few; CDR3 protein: CASGWSSYEQYF; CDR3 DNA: TGTGCCAGCGGGTGGAGCTCCTACGAGCAGTACTTC
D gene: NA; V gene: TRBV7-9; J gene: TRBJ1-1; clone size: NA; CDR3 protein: CASSPTQGQAFF; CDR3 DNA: TGTGCCAGCAGCCCCACACAGGGTCAGGCTTTCTTT
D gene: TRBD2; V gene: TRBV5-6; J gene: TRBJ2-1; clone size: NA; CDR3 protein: CASSLRVGGGIYNEQFF; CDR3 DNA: TGTGCCAGCAGCTTGAGGGTGGGCGGGGGAATCTACAATGAGCAGTTCTTC
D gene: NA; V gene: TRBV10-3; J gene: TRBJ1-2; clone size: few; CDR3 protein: CAISGRDSYTF; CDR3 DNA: TGTGCCATCAGTGGACGGGACAGCTACACCTTC
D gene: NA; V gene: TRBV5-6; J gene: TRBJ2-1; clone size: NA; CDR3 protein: CASSLWEAYNEQFF; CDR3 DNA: TGTGCCAGCAGCTTGTGGGAGGCCTACAATGAGCAGTTCTTC
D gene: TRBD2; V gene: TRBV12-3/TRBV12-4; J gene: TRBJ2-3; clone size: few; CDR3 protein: CASRPRLAGGTDTQYF; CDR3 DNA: TGTGCCAGCAGGCCTCGACTAGCGGGGGGCACAGATACGCAGTATTTT
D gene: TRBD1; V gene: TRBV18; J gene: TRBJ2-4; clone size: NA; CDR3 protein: CASSLGTGTGRAKNIQYF; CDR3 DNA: TGTGCCAGCTCACTTGGAACCGGGACAGGAAGAGCCAAAAACATTCAGTACTTC
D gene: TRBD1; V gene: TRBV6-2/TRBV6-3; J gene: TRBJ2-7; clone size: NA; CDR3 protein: CASRGRDRGMYEQYF; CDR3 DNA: TGTGCCAGCAGGGGCCGGGACAGGGGTATGTACGAGCAGTACTTC
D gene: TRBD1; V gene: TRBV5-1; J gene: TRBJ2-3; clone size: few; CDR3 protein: CASSLEDRGRKYF; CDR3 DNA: TGCGCCAGCAGCTTGGAGGACAGGGGGCGAAAGTATTTT
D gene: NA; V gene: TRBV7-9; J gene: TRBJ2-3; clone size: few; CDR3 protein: CAAVGDTQYF; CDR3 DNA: TGTGCGGCGGTAGGGGATACGCAGTATTTT
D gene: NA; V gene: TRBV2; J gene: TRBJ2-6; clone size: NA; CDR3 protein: CASRPSAARQGANVLTF; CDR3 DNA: TGTGCCAGCAGACCGAGCGCCGCAAGGCAAGGGGCCAACGTCCTGACTTTC
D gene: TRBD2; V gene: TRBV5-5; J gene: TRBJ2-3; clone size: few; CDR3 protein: CASSWELAGGDTQYF; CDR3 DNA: TGTGCCAGCAGCTGGGAACTAGCGGGGGGAGATACGCAGTATTTT
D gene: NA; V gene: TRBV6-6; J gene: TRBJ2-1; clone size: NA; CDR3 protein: CASAASYNEQFF; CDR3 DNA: TGTGCCAGCGCAGCGTCCTACAATGAGCAGTTCTTC
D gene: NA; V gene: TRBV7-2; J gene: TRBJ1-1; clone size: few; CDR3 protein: CASSLMRQIQAFF; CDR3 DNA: TGTGCCAGCAGCTTAATGAGACAGATTCAAGCTTTCTTT
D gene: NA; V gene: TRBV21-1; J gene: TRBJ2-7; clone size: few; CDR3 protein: CASSERRGAVNYEQYF; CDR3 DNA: TGTGCCAGCAGCGAGCGGCGGGGCGCTGTAAACTACGAGCAGTACTTC
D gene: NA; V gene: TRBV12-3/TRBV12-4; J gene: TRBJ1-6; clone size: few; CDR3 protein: CASTLAANSPLHF; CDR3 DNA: TGTGCCAGCACCCTAGCGGCAAATTCACCCCTCCACTTT
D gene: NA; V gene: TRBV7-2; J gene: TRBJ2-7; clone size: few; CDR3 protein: CASSLGDIQTYEQYF; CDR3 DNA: TGTGCCAGCAGCCTAGGGGACATACAGACCTACGAGCAGTACTTC